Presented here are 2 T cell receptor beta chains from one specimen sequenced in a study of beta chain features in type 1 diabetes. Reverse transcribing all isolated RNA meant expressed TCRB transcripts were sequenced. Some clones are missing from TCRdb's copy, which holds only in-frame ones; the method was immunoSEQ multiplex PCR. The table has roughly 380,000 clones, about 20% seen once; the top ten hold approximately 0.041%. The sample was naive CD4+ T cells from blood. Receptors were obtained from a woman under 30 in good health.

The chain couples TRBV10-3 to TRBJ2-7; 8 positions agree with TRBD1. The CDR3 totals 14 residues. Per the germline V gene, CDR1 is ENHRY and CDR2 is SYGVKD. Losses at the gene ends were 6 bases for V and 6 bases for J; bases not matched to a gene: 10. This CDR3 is CAISGDRGGGEQYF. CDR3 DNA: TGTGCCATCAGCGGTGACAGGGGAGGCGGCGAGCAGTACTTC.

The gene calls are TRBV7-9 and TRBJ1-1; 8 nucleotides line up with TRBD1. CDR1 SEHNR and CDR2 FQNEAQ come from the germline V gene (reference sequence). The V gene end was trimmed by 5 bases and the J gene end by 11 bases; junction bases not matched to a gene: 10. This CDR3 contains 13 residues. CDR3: CASSRGQGRRAFF. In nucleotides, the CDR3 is TGTGCCAGCAGCCGAGGACAGGGACGCAGGGCTTTCTTT.